These 7 T cell receptor beta chains share one sample of origin, sequenced in a study of regulatory T cells in long-lasting Graves disease. Time point reported: newly diagnosed GD, antithyroid drugs for less than 3 months. The TCR library was made from RNA that had been extracted from PBMCs in TRIzol. Library construction for TCR beta used iRepertoire HTBI primers and Arm-PCR of CDR3 regions. A single record per CDR3 protein comes from TCRdb applying MiXCR to the multiplex PCR reads. The sample consists of 530,000 or so distinct CDR3 sequences, about 16% of them appearing once. The same sample was also used in a study of T cells in Graves' hyperthyroidism and ophthalmopathy.

Material: peripheral blood mononuclear cells (PBMCs), obtained at new diagnosis, from a patient treated with antithyroid drugs. Every receptor here comes from a man aged 18 to 30 with Graves disease.

In its sample, this clonotype was seen a few times. This chain joins TRBV6-2 or TRBV6-3 and TRBJ2-1, with 10 bases aligning to TRBD2. Trimming at V came to 5 bases and at J to 5 bases, leaving 6 bases not matched to a gene. This CDR3 comprises 15 residues. Germline CDR1 is MNHEY and CDR2 is SVGEGT. CDR3 residues: CASSDSLAGDNEQFF. The DNA of the CDR3 is TGTGCCAGCAGTGATTCTCTAGCGGGGGACAATGAGCAGTTCTTC.

This clonotype was seen a few times. The genes are TRBV7-8 and TRBJ1-4; D may be TRBD1 (6 bases). V was shortened by 2 bases and J by 8 bases, with 15 bases between the two germline ends. CDR1 and CDR2 from the germline V gene are SGHVS and FQNEAQ. This CDR3 comprises 15 residues. The CDR3 sequence: CASSLIGRGDEKLFF. CDR3 nucleotide sequence: TGTGCCAGCAGCTTAATCGGCAGGGGTGACGAAAAACTGTTTTTT.

Only a few counts were recorded for this clonotype. J is TRBJ1-6 and V is TRBV11-3; D unresolved. Germline V gives CDR1 SGHNT, CDR2 YENEEA. The V and J ends lost 0 bases and 5 bases respectively, with 17 bases between them. CDR3 length: 18 residues. In nucleotides, the CDR3 is TGTGCCAGCAGCTTAGATGGGGTTTGGCAGAAGGATAATTCACCCCTCCACTTT. This sequence encodes CASSLDGVWQKDNSPLHF.

There are many counts of this clonotype. The J gene is TRBJ2-7, the V gene TRBV30; D uncertain. The CDR3 covers 12 residues. Trimming cost V 5 bases and J 3 bases, with 11 bases left between them. Germline V lookup: CDR1 GTSNPN, CDR2 SVGIG (reference sequence). The CDR3 loop is CAWSLGNYEQYF. DNA of the CDR3: TGTGCCTGGTCCCTGGGGAACTACGAGCAGTACTTC.

This clonotype was counted ten times or more. The chain couples TRBV3-1 to TRBJ2-1; 8 nucleotides match TRBD2. Germline V gene data show CDR1 as LGHDT and CDR2 as YNNKEL (reference sequence). The ends lost 4 bases at V and 7 bases at J; junction bases unmatched: 12. This CDR3 has 16 residues. The CDR3 loop is CASSLITGLGGNEQFF. The CDR3 DNA reads as TGTGCCAGCAGCCTAATCACGGGACTAGGAGGGAATGAGCAGTTCTTC.

This clonotype was counted ten times or more. The chain couples TRBV27 to TRBJ2-3, with TRBD2 as a possible D gene (5 bases). Trimming left V 6 bases short and J 1 base short, with 8 bases between. Germline V gene sequence: CDR1 MNHEY, CDR2 SMNVEV (reference sequence). CDR3 length: 13 residues. CDR3 region: CASSPLGTDTQYF. In DNA, the CDR3 is TGTGCCAGCAGCCCACTAGGCACAGATACGCAGTATTTT.

In this sample, this clonotype turned up many times. V usage is TRBV7-9 and J usage is TRBJ2-7; a possible D gene is TRBD1 (6 bases). Per the germline V gene, CDR1 is SEHNR and CDR2 is FQNEAQ (reference sequence). The CDR3 runs to 14 residues. V shed 5 bases and J shed 0 bases, with 11 bases lying between them. CDR3: CASSKGHSSYEQYF. CDR3 coding DNA: TGTGCCAGCAGCAAGGGACACAGCTCCTACGAGCAGTACTTC.